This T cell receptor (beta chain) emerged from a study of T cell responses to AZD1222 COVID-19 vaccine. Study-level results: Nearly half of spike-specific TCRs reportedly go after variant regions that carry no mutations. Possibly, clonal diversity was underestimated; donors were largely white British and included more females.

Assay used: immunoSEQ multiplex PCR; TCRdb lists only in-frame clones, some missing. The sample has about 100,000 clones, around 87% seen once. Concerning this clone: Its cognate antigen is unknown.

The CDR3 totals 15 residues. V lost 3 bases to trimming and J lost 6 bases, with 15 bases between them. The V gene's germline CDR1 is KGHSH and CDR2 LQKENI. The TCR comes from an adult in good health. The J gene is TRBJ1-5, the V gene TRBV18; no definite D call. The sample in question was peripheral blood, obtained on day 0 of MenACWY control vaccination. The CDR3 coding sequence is TGTGCCAGCTCACCGGCGGACGAGGTGGGTCAGCCCCAGCATTTT. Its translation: CASSPADEVGQPQHF.